A single sample gave rise to the 9 T cell receptor beta chains below, sequenced in a study of T-cell memory formation after mild COVID-19. TCRdb passed the 5' RACE reads through MiXCR, listing each CDR3 protein once. The sample includes roughly 400,000 distinct CDR3 sequences, roughly 26% of them seen just once. The sample comprised PBMCs or a T cell subset sorted from them (not recorded which). These receptors were obtained from an adult woman who had mild COVID-19 (a few samples of this study predate the infection). Cell type and time point are not known.

The chain combines TRBV19 with TRBJ1-2, with TRBD1 matching over 7 bases. V shed 7 bases and J 0 bases; nucleotides not matched to a gene: 14. CDR3 size: 17 residues. CDR1 LNHDA and CDR2 SQIVND come from the germline V gene (reference sequence). The CDR3 DNA is TGTGCCAGTACTATCCGGAGGGGGCCCTTAGCTAACTATGGCTACACCTTC. Its translation is CASTIRRGPLANYGYTF. The entire variable domain, with the rest obtained from reference TRBV19 and TRBJ1-2, is as follows: DGGITQSPKYLFRKEGQNVTLSCEQNLNHDAMYWYRQDPGQGLRLIYYSQIVNDFQKGDIAEGYSVSREKKESFPLTVTSAQKNPTAFYLCASTIRRGPLANYGYTFGSGTRLTVV.

The chain joins TRBV5-1 to TRBJ2-3; possible D gene TRBD2, 5 bases. Between the trimmed V and J ends, which lost 2 bases and 0 bases, there was a span of 13 bases. The CDR3 runs 16 residues. CDR1 is SGHRS, CDR2 YFSETQ, per germline. The CDR3 loop reads CASSFIAQTSTDTQYF. CDR3 nucleotides: TGCGCCAGCAGCTTCATAGCGCAGACTAGCACAGATACGCAGTATTTT.

A few counts support this clonotype. CDR3 region: CASSRITGVAQYF. The CDR3 region has the DNA TGCGCCAGCAGTCGAATAACAGGGGTAGCGCAGTATTTT. The chain joins TRBV4-3 to TRBJ2-3, with 7 bases that match TRBD1. Germline V gene sequence: CDR1 LGHNA, CDR2 YSLEER. The CDR3 has 13 residues. V lost 6 bases and J lost 10; bases outside the gene matches: 10.

CDR3 protein: CASGLGELFF. In DNA, the CDR3 is TGTGCCAGCGGGTTGGGGGAGCTGTTTTTT. The chain links TRBV27 to TRBJ2-2; D is ambiguous. Trimming took off 8 bases at V and 8 bases at J, with 6 bases between the two ends. Germline lookup yields CDR1 MNHEY and CDR2 SMNVEV (reference sequence). The CDR3 runs 10 residues.

This chain uses TRBV12-3 or TRBV12-4 with TRBJ1-5, with 9 positions matching TRBD1. Trimming at V came to 8 bases and at J to 9 bases, leaving 11 bases not matched to a gene. The CDR3 is 14 amino acids. CDR3 bases: TGTGCCAGCGGGGTGGGGGACAGGGATTCGCCCCAGCATTTT. Protein: CASGVGDRDSPQHF.

This clonotype occurred many times. The chain employs TRBV29-1 and TRBJ2-3; 7 positions agree with TRBD1. This CDR3 is 12 amino acids long. The J segment lost 3 bases and the V segment lost 4 bases, leaving 1 base of the junction unmatched. In germline, CDR1 is SQVTM, CDR2 ANQGSEA. As DNA, the CDR3 is TGCAGCGTTGCGGGACAGACAGATACGCAGTATTTT. It specifies CSVAGQTDTQYF.

This clonotype has more than one count but fewer than ten. This sequence joins TRBV24-1 and TRBJ2-3; D is unclear. The CDR3 loop spans 13 amino acids. Trimming pared 3 bases from V and 2 bases from J, leaving 5 bases between. Looked up from germline, CDR1 is KGHDR and CDR2 is SFDVKD. The CDR3 protein is CATSDANTDTQYF. CDR3 nucleotides: TGTGCCACCAGTGATGCGAACACAGATACGCAGTATTTT.

There are a few counts of this clonotype. The chain uses TRBV4-1 and TRBJ2-3, with D possibly TRBD2 on 5 matching bases. Germline CDR1 reads MGHRA; CDR2 reads YSYEKL. This CDR3 contains 15 residues. Trimming took 1 base from V and 2 from J, leaving 10 bases between them. CDR3 nucleotides: TGCGCCAGCAGCCAAGCAGACTACGCCACAGATACGCAGTATTTT. Translated, it gives CASSQADYATDTQYF.

The V gene is TRBV29-1, the J gene TRBJ2-1, with D unclear. V was trimmed by 6 bases and J by 5 bases, leaving 14 bases between them. The CDR3 is made up of 13 amino acids. The V gene's germline CDR1 is SQVTM and CDR2 ANQGSEA. The CDR3 nucleotides read TGCAGCGTCGAAAGTGCCAATGACAATGAGCAGTTCTTC. This translates into CSVESANDNEQFF.